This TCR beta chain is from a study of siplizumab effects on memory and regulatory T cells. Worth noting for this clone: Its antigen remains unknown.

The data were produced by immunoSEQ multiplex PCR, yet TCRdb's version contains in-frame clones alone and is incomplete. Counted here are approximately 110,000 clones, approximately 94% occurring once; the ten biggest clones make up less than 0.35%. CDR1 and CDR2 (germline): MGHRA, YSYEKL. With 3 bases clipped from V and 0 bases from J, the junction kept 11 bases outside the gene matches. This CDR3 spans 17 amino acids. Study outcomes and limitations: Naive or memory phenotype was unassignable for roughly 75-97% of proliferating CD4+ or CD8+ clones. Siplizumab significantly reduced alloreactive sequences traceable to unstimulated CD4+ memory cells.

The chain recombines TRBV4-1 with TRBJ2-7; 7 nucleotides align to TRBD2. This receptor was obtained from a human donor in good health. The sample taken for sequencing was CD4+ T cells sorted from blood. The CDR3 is CASSQATLASSSYEQYF. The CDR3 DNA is TGCGCCAGCAGCCAGGCCACACTAGCGTCGAGCTCCTACGAGCAGTACTTC.